These 15 T cell receptor beta chains were sequenced from one sample in a study of T cell responses to AZD1222 COVID-19 vaccine. Sequenced by immunoSEQ multiplex PCR; TCRdb stores in-frame clones only, minus some. This sample has roughly 150,000 clones, with about 92% found just once. This sample comprised peripheral blood, obtained on day 0 of AZD1222 vaccination. The receptor set was obtained from an adult in good health.

V is TRBV27 and J is TRBJ2-4; 8 bases are shared with TRBD1. J was trimmed by 7 bases and V by 4 bases; bases with no gene match: 6. CDR3 size: 14 residues. Germline V CDR1 and CDR2: MNHEY, SMNVEV (reference sequence). CDR3 DNA sequence: TGTGCCAGCAGTTCCACAGGGGGAAGGAACATTCAGTACTTC. The encoded protein is CASSSTGGRNIQYF.

The chain links TRBV7-9 to TRBJ2-1; 9 positions match TRBD2. Trimming removed 3 bases from V and 7 bases from J; junction bases left unmatched: 4. Germline-derived CDR1 and CDR2 are SEHNR and FQNEAQ (reference sequence). This CDR3 has 14 amino acids. For the CDR3, the DNA is TGTGCCAGCAGCTTCTTAGCGGGGGATAATGAGCAGTTCTTC. This sequence encodes CASSFLAGDNEQFF.

This clone occurred a few times. The chain is built from TRBV18 and TRBJ2-3; D possibly uses TRBD1 or TRBD2 (5 bases each). Germline V CDR1 and CDR2: KGHSH, LQKENI. This CDR3 region has 15 residues. V shed 3 bases and J shed 1 base, with 11 bases lying between them. CDR3 loop: CASSPQGRGTDTQYF. In nucleotides, the CDR3 is TGTGCCAGCTCACCCCAGGGACGCGGCACAGATACGCAGTATTTT.

The V gene is TRBV7-2, the J gene TRBJ1-1; D unclear. The ends were cut back, 2 bases at V and 5 bases at J, with 9 bases in the middle. Germline loops: CDR1 SGHTA, CDR2 FQGNSA. This CDR3 region has 13 residues. CDR3 residues: CASSLRRVTEAFF. In DNA form, the CDR3 reads TGTGCCAGCAGCTTAAGAAGGGTTACTGAAGCTTTCTTT.

The rearrangement links TRBV5-1 to TRBJ2-5; tentatively, D is TRBD2 (6 bases). V was clipped by 0 bases and J by 4 bases, with 13 bases between them. This CDR3 region has 15 residues. CDR1 and CDR2 (germline): SGHRS, YFSETQ. CDR3 loop: CASSLEFRRGETQYF. The CDR3, as DNA: TGCGCCAGCAGCTTGGAGTTCAGGAGGGGAGAGACCCAGTACTTC. Using reference TRBV5-1 and TRBJ2-5 for the parts outside the CDR3, the full variable domain is KAGVTQTPRYLIKTRGQQVTLSCSPISGHRSVSWYQQTPGQGLQFLFEYFSETQRNKGNFPGRFSGRQFSNSRSEMNVSTLELGDSALYLCASSLEFRRGETQYFGPGTRLLVL.

V and J are TRBV6-2 or TRBV6-3 and TRBJ1-2; TRBD1 is a possible D gene (5 bases). The germline CDR1 and CDR2 sequences are MNHEY and SVGEGT. The germline V and J ends were trimmed by 6 bases and 8 bases, with 10 bases remaining between them. The CDR3 has 11 residues. CDR3 coding DNA: TGTGCCAGCAGCCAGGGTGGAGGCTACACCTTC. The encoded protein is CASSQGGGYTF.

The J gene is TRBJ1-2, the V gene TRBV4-1, with a tentative D call TRBD1 (5 bases). Germline V lookup: CDR1 MGHRA, CDR2 YSYEKL. The germline V and J ends were trimmed by 0 bases and 7 bases, with 15 bases remaining between them. This CDR3 spans 15 amino acids. CDR3 loop: CASSQEKGALSGYTF. The CDR3 coding sequence is TGCGCCAGCAGCCAAGAGAAAGGGGCCTTATCTGGCTACACCTTC.

This clone was detected once. The chain employs TRBV6-2 or TRBV6-3 and TRBJ1-3; D is ambiguous. Germline CDR1 and CDR2: MNHEY and SVGEGT. The CDR3 runs to 14 residues. The germline V and J ends were trimmed by 6 bases and 0 bases, with 9 bases remaining between them. Here the CDR3 reads CASSGRSSGNTIYF. The CDR3 DNA sequence: TGTGCCAGCAGCGGACGGAGCTCTGGAAACACCATATATTTT.

V usage is TRBV5-1 and J usage is TRBJ2-7; D gene unclear. Germline-derived CDR1 and CDR2 are SGHRS and YFSETQ. The CDR3 runs to 14 residues. Trimming pared 4 bases from V and 3 bases from J, leaving 14 bases between. The CDR3 bases are TGCGCCAGCAGCGAACGGACGGGTGGCTACGAGCAGTACTTC. Amino acids: CASSERTGGYEQYF.

CDR3 in DNA: TGTGCCAGCAGTCACAGGGGGCAAGATACGCAGTATTTT. Translation: CASSHRGQDTQYF. The chain uses TRBV6-2 or TRBV6-3 and TRBJ2-3; TRBD1 matches at 9 bases. This CDR3 spans 13 amino acids. The germline gives CDR1 MNHEY, CDR2 SVGEGT. Germline trimming cut 5 bases from V and 5 bases from J; bases unmatched to any gene: 2.

CDR3 nucleotide sequence: TGTGCCAGCAGCGTCAGGGCAGAGGGCACTGAAGCTTTCTTT. It translates to CASSVRAEGTEAFF. V and J are TRBV9 and TRBJ1-1; D is possibly TRBD1 (5 bases). Germline loops: CDR1 SGDLS, CDR2 YYNGEE. The CDR3 totals 14 residues. The germline V and J ends were trimmed by 2 bases and 4 bases, with 12 bases remaining between them.

This clone was observed a single time. This chain connects TRBV19 to TRBJ2-4, with D possibly TRBD1 on 6 matching bases. Germline V gene data show CDR1 as LNHDA and CDR2 as SQIVND (reference sequence). Trimming shortened V by 9 bases and J by 3 bases, and 15 bases separated the two germline ends. The CDR3 has 14 amino acids. This CDR3 is CASTIGGDKNIQYF. CDR3 sequence (DNA): TGTGCCAGCACCATAGGGGGAGACAAAAACATTCAGTACTTC.

V and J are TRBV6-5 and TRBJ1-5; TRBD1 matches at 10 bases. The ends lost 8 bases at V and 9 bases at J; junction bases unmatched: 7. The CDR3 length is 13 residues. Germline lookup yields CDR1 MNHEY and CDR2 SVGAGI. Here the CDR3 reads CASQPGQGMPQHF. In DNA form, the CDR3 reads TGTGCCAGCCAACCGGGACAGGGGATGCCCCAGCATTTT.

The chain links TRBV9 to TRBJ2-5; D unclear. Trimming took off 0 bases at V and 0 bases at J, with 6 bases between the two ends. The CDR3 totals 14 residues. Looked up from germline, CDR1 is SGDLS and CDR2 is YYNGEE. The CDR3 DNA is TGTGCCAGCAGCGTAGGACGGAACCAAGAGACCCAGTACTTC. Protein product: CASSVGRNQETQYF.

This clone has a single count. V gene TRBV7-9 combines with J gene TRBJ2-3; the D gene is possibly TRBD2 (5 bases). With 5 bases removed from V and 8 bases from J, the gap between germline ends came to 11 bases. The CDR3 sequence is 12 residues long. Germline V gene data show CDR1 as SEHNR and CDR2 as FQNEAQ (reference sequence). The CDR3 sequence: CASSEEGGTQYF. CDR3 coding DNA: TGTGCCAGCAGCGAAGAGGGCGGTACGCAGTATTTT. Together with reference TRBV7-9 and TRBJ2-3, the CDR3 gives the full variable domain: DTGVSQNPRHKITKRGQNVTFRCDPISEHNRLYWYRQTLGQGPEFLTYFQNEAQLEKSRLLSDRFSAERPKGSFSTLEIQRTEQGDSAMYLCASSEEGGTQYFGPGTRLTVL.